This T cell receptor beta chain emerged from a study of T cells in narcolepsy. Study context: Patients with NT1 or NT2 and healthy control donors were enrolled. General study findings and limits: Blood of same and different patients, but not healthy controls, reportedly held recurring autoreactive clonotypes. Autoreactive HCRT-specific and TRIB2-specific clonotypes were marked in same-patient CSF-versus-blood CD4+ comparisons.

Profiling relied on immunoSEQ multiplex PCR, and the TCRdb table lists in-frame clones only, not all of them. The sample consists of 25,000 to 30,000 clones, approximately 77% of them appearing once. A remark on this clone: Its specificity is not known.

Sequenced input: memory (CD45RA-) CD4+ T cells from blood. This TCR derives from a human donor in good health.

The CDR3 DNA reads as TGTGCCAGCAGGTTCACAGATACGCAGTATTTT. It encodes CASRFTDTQYF. J is TRBJ2-3 and V is TRBV27; D gene uncertain. CDR1 and CDR2 (germline): MNHEY, SMNVEV (reference sequence). V was trimmed by 6 bases and J by 2 bases, leaving 3 bases between them. The CDR3 has 11 amino acids.